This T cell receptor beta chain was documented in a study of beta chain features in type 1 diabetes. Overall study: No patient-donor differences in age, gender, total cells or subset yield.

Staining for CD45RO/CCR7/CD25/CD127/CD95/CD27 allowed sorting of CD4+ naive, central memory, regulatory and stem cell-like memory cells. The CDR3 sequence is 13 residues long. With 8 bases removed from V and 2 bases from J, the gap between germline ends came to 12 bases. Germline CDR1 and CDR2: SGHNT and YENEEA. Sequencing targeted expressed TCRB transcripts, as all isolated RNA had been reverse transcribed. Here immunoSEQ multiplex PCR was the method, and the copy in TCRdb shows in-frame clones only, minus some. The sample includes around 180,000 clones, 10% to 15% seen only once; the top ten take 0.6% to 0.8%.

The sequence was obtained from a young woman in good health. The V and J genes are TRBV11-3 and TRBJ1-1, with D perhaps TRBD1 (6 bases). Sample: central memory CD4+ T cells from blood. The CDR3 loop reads CASSKDRNTEAFF. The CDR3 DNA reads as TGTGCCAGCTCAAAGGACAGAAACACTGAAGCTTTCTTT.